The sample holds one count of the clone carrying this TCR beta chain. This sample is part of a study of blood T cell repertoires in COVID-19. Study summary: Donors in the United States, Italy and Spain gave samples during acute or convalescent COVID-19. T cells, B-cell-depleted T cells, or PBMCs supplied cDNA or gDNA.

CDR1 is SGHAT and CDR2 is FQNNGV in the germline V gene. The V gene lost 3 bases and the J gene lost 5 bases, with 10 bases spanning the gap. The CDR3 has 13 amino acids. Per the study methods: Nucleated cell number was recorded as an estimate derived from reference gene primer amplification. Some clones are missing from TCRdb's copy, which holds only in-frame ones; the method was immunoSEQ multiplex PCR. The DNA gave D and trimming, while V, J and clone size come from that table. The table has 250,000 or so clones, 70% to 80% seen once. The sequence was collected from a woman older than 75 with acute or convalescent COVID-19. Sequencing was performed on peripheral blood. The rearrangement joins TRBV11-2 to TRBJ2-5, with D unresolved. Here the CDR3 reads CASSFRIGETQYF. In nucleotides, the CDR3 is TGTGCCAGCAGCTTTAGGATCGGGGAGACCCAGTACTTC.